Here is one TCR beta chain with its context. This specimen belongs to a study of cytomegalovirus exposure and HLA in healthy donors. Trimming pared 0 bases from V and 9 bases from J, leaving 6 bases between. This CDR3 has 11 amino acids. Germline assignment: CDR1 SGHDT and CDR2 YYEEEE. The PCR had 60 Vbeta and 13 Jbeta primers. Here immunoSEQ multiplex PCR was the method, and the copy in TCRdb shows in-frame clones only, minus some. Found here are some 160,000 clones, over 75% of them singletons; the top ten hold approximately 1.8%. The sequenced sample consisted of PBMCs. The V call is TRBV5-6, the J call TRBJ1-1, with a tentative D call TRBD1 (5 bases). This clonotype was obtained from a woman in her twenties or thirties in good health and CMV-seronegative. Here the CDR3 reads CASSLGQQAFF. CDR3 DNA sequence: TGTGCCAGCAGCTTGGGACAGCAAGCTTTCTTT.